Below, 2 T cell receptor beta chains from the same sample are listed, as sequenced in a study of shared clonotypes between healthy human individuals. The data were produced by immunoSEQ multiplex PCR, yet TCRdb's version contains in-frame clones alone and is incomplete. The table shows 2 million to 2.5 million clones, with nearly 97% occurring only once. The source material was naive CD4+ T cells sorted from blood. Subset denoted: CD45RA+ positively selected. These receptor sequences come from a young man in good health.

The chain has TRBV7-9 and TRBJ2-1; D remains unclear. Germline lookup yields CDR1 SEHNR and CDR2 FQNEAQ (reference sequence). There are 14 residues in the CDR3. The V and J ends lost 4 bases and 6 bases respectively, with 13 bases between them. CDR3 residues: CASSSILDGNEQFF. DNA for the CDR3: TGTGCCAGCAGCTCCATATTGGACGGCAATGAGCAGTTCTTC.

The chain joins TRBV5-4 to TRBJ1-4; D might be TRBD1 (5 bases). With 6 bases removed from V and 6 bases from J, the gap between germline ends came to 12 bases. The CDR3 has 13 residues. The germline V gene encodes CDR1 SGHNT and CDR2 YYREEE (reference sequence). The CDR3: CASTTDWDEKLFF. CDR3 DNA sequence: TGTGCCAGCACGACAGATTGGGATGAAAAACTGTTTTTT. The complete variable domain, with remaining parts taken from reference TRBV5-4 and TRBJ1-4, reads ETGVTQSPTHLIKTRGQQVTLRCSSQSGHNTVSWYQQALGQGPQFIFQYYREEENGRGNFPPRFSGLQFPNYSSELNVNALELDDSALYLCASTTDWDEKLFFGSGTQLSVL.